This T cell receptor beta chain is from a study of technical replicates of blood from a few donors. V dropped 2 bases and J dropped 5 bases, with 18 bases sitting between them. The CDR3 is 17 amino acids. Germline values: CDR1 MNHNS, CDR2 SASEGT. TCRdb's table, derived via immunoSEQ multiplex PCR, lists solely in-frame clones and lacks some. This sample has about 93,000 clones, with approximately 95% found just once. Sequencing used T cells isolated from PBMCs. The source of this sequence is a human donor in good health. This chain uses TRBV6-1 with TRBJ1-4; D not resolved. CDR3 coding DNA: TGTGCCAGCAGTGAAAGCCCCCACCGGGTCTACAATGAAAAACTGTTTTTT. Translated: CASSESPHRVYNEKLFF.